Listed here are 25 T cell receptor beta chains from one sample, sequenced in a study of T cells in Graves' hyperthyroidism and ophthalmopathy. Researchers took RNA transcripts and amplified the TCR beta CDR3 regions from them. Primed by the HTBI set, a first-round RT-PCR was run on the TCR CDR3. Each CDR3 protein gets one entry after TCRdb re-called the multiplex PCR reads with MiXCR. The table lists about 420,000 distinct CDR3 sequences, around 16% of them singletons. The material sequenced was blood. The receptor source for this set is a woman younger than 35 with Graves' hyperthyroidism.

V is TRBV6-1 and J is TRBJ2-1; D call uncertain. The CDR3 loop spans 12 amino acids. Germline V gene lookup returns CDR1 MNHNS and CDR2 SASEGT. The CDR3 protein is CGAVSSYNEQFF. The CDR3 DNA sequence: TGTGGGGCGGTTAGCTCCTACAATGAGCAGTTCTTC.

As concerns this clonotype: A read error may be the cause here, since a much bigger clone is one base away. Given the absence of the conserved phenylalanine or tryptophan at the CDR3 end, a read error is likely. The V gene is TRBV20-1, the J gene TRBJ2-7; D not resolved. The CDR3 extends over 14 amino acids. In germline, CDR1 is DFQATT, CDR2 SNEGSKA (reference sequence). V lost 2 bases and J 0 bases, leaving 11 bases between the germline ends. The CDR3 sequence: CSARSRRSSYEQYL. In DNA, the CDR3 is TGCAGTGCTAGAAGTCGTAGGAGCTCCTACGAGCAGTACCTC.

V gene TRBV15 combines with J gene TRBJ2-3; D remains ambiguous. The germline gives CDR1 LNHNV, CDR2 YYDKDF (reference sequence). V lost 0 bases to trimming and J lost 3 bases, with 10 bases between them. The CDR3 sequence is 15 residues long. CDR3 nucleotides: TGTGCCACCAGCAGAGACCCCACCCTTACAGATACGCAGTATTTT. It encodes CATSRDPTLTDTQYF. Full variable domain (rest looked up from reference TRBV15 and TRBJ2-3): DAMVIQNPRYQVTQFGKPVTLSCSQTLNHNVMYWYQQKSSQAPKLLFHYYDKDFNNEADTPDNFQSRRPNTSFCFLDIRSPGLGDTAMYLCATSRDPTLTDTQYFGPGTRLTVL.

This clonotype was observed many times. The chain links TRBV6-2 or TRBV6-3 to TRBJ1-5; no definite D call. The germline V and J ends were trimmed by 6 bases and 7 bases, with 13 bases remaining between them. The CDR3 length is 13 residues. Germline V gene sequence: CDR1 MNHEY, CDR2 SVGEGT. CDR3 amino acids: CASSSALDQPQHF. The CDR3 nucleotides read TGTGCCAGCAGCTCCGCCCTGGACCAGCCCCAGCATTTT.

This clonotype was observed at least ten times. The chain recombines TRBV15 with TRBJ2-3; TRBD2 matches 12 bases. Trimming took 0 bases from V and 4 from J; bases not matched to a gene: 11. This CDR3 has 19 residues. Germline assignment: CDR1 LNHNV and CDR2 YYDKDF (reference sequence). CDR3 sequence: CATSRDTLRLAGDSDTQYF. CDR3 nucleotide sequence: TGTGCCACCAGCAGAGACACGCTTAGACTAGCGGGAGACTCAGATACGCAGTATTTT.

This clonotype was observed at least ten times. This chain connects TRBV6-1 to TRBJ2-7; D may be TRBD1 (6 bases). CDR3 length: 15 amino acids. Germline V lookup: CDR1 MNHNS, CDR2 SASEGT. Trimming removed 6 bases at V and 0 bases at J, with 15 bases between. The CDR3 region has the DNA TGTGCCAGCAGCTCCATGGCAGGGGCCTCCTACGAGCAGTACTTC. Translated, it gives CASSSMAGASYEQYF.

This clonotype was seen ten or more times. The chain couples TRBV24-1 to TRBJ2-2, with D unclear. V lost 3 bases, J lost 7 bases, and 14 bases lay in between. Germline V gene data show CDR1 as KGHDR and CDR2 as SFDVKD. The CDR3 is 15 amino acids. CDR3 DNA sequence: TGTGCCACCAGTGATGCCGACGCACGTTACGGGGAGCTGTTTTTT. Translation gives CATSDADARYGELFF.

This chain joins TRBV20-1 and TRBJ2-6; D is ambiguous. CDR3 length: 14 amino acids. Germline CDR1 and CDR2: DFQATT and SNEGSKA (reference sequence). V was trimmed by 1 base and J by 2 bases, leaving 6 bases between them. The CDR3 DNA reads TGCAGTGCTAGAGCGGCAGCTGGGGCCAACGTCCTGACTTTC. It translates to CSARAAAGANVLTF.

This clonotype was counted at least ten times. V is TRBV4-1 and J is TRBJ2-1, with 12 bases matching TRBD2. There are 16 residues in the CDR3. The ends lost 4 bases at V and 4 bases at J; junction bases unmatched: 5. Germline CDR1 and CDR2: MGHRA and YSYEKL. The CDR3 here is CASSPRTSGVYNEQFF. The CDR3 DNA sequence: TGCGCCAGCAGCCCCCGGACTAGCGGGGTTTACAATGAGCAGTTCTTC.

The sample holds many counts of this clonotype. The V and J genes are TRBV12-3 or TRBV12-4 and TRBJ1-1, with 10 bases matching TRBD1. The J segment lost 5 bases and the V segment lost 5 bases, leaving 5 bases of the junction unmatched. The CDR3 length is 14 residues. The CDR3 DNA follows: TGTGCCAGCAGTGCGGACAGGGGGAATACTGAAGCTTTCTTT. Translated: CASSADRGNTEAFF.

V is TRBV10-2 and J is TRBJ2-1; 10 bases agree with TRBD2. The V gene end was trimmed by 5 bases and the J gene end by 3 bases; junction bases not matched to a gene: 19. This CDR3 region has 20 residues. Looked up from germline, CDR1 is WSHSY and CDR2 is SAAADI. The CDR3 spells CASSQFQAAGGFENYNEQFF. The CDR3, as DNA: TGCGCCAGCAGTCAATTCCAGGCAGCGGGAGGGTTTGAGAACTACAATGAGCAGTTCTTC.

On this clonotype itself: A much larger clone differs from this one at a single base, so this may be a read error. The rearrangement uses TRBV28 and TRBJ1-2; 10 nucleotides agree with TRBD1. The CDR3 sequence is 14 residues long. The germline V gene encodes CDR1 MDHEN and CDR2 SYDVKM. CDR3 bases: TGTGCCAGCAGAGCCGGGACAGGGGCTAATGGCTACGCCTTC. It translates to CASRAGTGANGYAF.

Ten or more counts support this clonotype. The V gene is TRBV12-3 or TRBV12-4, the J gene TRBJ1-2, with D maybe TRBD1 (6 bases). There are 14 residues in the CDR3. The V end was cut by 5 bases, the J end by 5 bases, with 15 bases between. The CDR3 DNA reads TGTGCCAGCAGTAACTCCGGGACATCGTATGGCTACACCTTC. Translated, it gives CASSNSGTSYGYTF.

This clonotype has only a few counts. The chain couples TRBV19 to TRBJ1-1; D unclear. The CDR3 covers 11 residues. The V end lost 11 bases, the J end lost 6 bases, and 13 bases lay between the germline ends. Per the germline V gene, CDR1 is LNHDA and CDR2 is SQIVND (reference sequence). The CDR3 spells CARIRPPEAFF. The CDR3 DNA sequence: TGTGCCCGAATCCGCCCCCCTGAAGCTTTCTTT. The full variable domain, rest sourced from reference TRBV19 and TRBJ1-1, is DGGITQSPKYLFRKEGQNVTLSCEQNLNHDAMYWYRQDPGQGLRLIYYSQIVNDFQKGDIAEGYSVSREKKESFPLTVTSAQKNPTAFYLCARIRPPEAFFGQGTRLTVV.

Ten or more counts support this clonotype. The CDR3 DNA reads as TGTGCCAGCAGTCCGACAGGGGGCGAGTTCAATGAGCAGTTCTTC. As protein: CASSPTGGEFNEQFF. J is TRBJ2-1 and V is TRBV11-2, with TRBD1 matching over 10 bases. This CDR3 comprises 15 residues. Germline V gene lookup returns CDR1 SGHAT and CDR2 FQNNGV. With 6 bases clipped from V and 6 bases from J, the junction kept 8 bases outside the gene matches.

This clonotype appeared many times. The V gene is TRBV7-8, the J gene TRBJ2-1; TRBD2 agrees at 9 bases. Germline assignment: CDR1 SGHVS and CDR2 FQNEAQ. The length of the CDR3 is 19 residues. After removal of 1 base from V and 5 bases from J, the junction contained 15 bases not matched to a gene. The CDR3 nucleotides read TGTGCCAGCAGCTTAGAAGGTAGCGGGGGCCCAAGCTCTAACAATGAGCAGTTCTTC. Translating it yields CASSLEGSGGPSSNNEQFF.

At least ten counts were recorded for this clonotype. In DNA form, the CDR3 reads TGCAGCGTTTATAAGACGACTTGGGACACTGAAGCTTTCTTT. It specifies CSVYKTTWDTEAFF. This chain joins TRBV29-1 and TRBJ1-1; D is uncertain. Trimming took 5 bases from V and 3 from J, leaving 16 bases between them. Germline loops: CDR1 SQVTM, CDR2 ANQGSEA. The CDR3 sequence is 14 residues long.

There are a few counts of this clonotype. One base away lies a much larger clone, so this may be a sequencing read error. This chain connects TRBV7-3 to TRBJ2-2; either TRBD1 or TRBD2 may supply D (6 bases each). The CDR3 is 14 amino acids. V lost 4 bases to trimming and J lost 4 bases, with 10 bases between them. Germline V lookup: CDR1 SGHTA, CDR2 FQGTGA. CDR3 sequence reads: CASSSGARTGELFF. The CDR3 DNA reads as TGTGCCAGCAGCTCGGGGGCGCGCACCGGGGAGCTGTTTTTT.

This clonotype was counted only a few times. V is TRBV11-2 and J is TRBJ2-5; TRBD1 or TRBD2 may be the D gene (7 bases each). Trimming pared 4 bases from V and 5 bases from J, leaving 14 bases between. The CDR3 spans 14 residues. Looked up from germline, CDR1 is SGHAT and CDR2 is FQNNGV. CDR3 coding DNA: TGTGCCAGCAGCTCCAGGGGGGGCAGGGAGACCCAGTACTTC. Encoded protein: CASSSRGGRETQYF.

The chain combines TRBV9 with TRBJ2-1, with TRBD2 as a possible D gene (7 bases). Germline values: CDR1 SGDLS, CDR2 YYNGEE. V was shortened by 3 bases and J by 11 bases, with 12 bases between the two germline ends. The CDR3 runs 12 residues. The CDR3 protein is CASSEGGGKQFF. CDR3 DNA sequence: TGTGCCAGCAGCGAGGGGGGGGGGAAGCAGTTCTTC. Full variable domain (outside the CDR3, taken from reference TRBV9 and TRBJ2-1): DSGVTQTPKHLITATGQRVTLRCSPRSGDLSVYWYQQSLDQGLQFLIQYYNGEERAKGNILERFSAQQFPDLHSELNLSSLELGDSALYFCASSEGGGKQFFGPGTRLTVL.

This clonotype has at least ten counts. This chain joins TRBV28 and TRBJ2-1, with D maybe TRBD2 (5 bases). There are 14 residues in the CDR3. Germline V CDR1 and CDR2: MDHEN, SYDVKM. V lost 0 bases to trimming and J lost 8 bases, with 11 bases between them. The CDR3 DNA follows: TGTGCCAGCAGTTTATGGGTCGGGGTTGATGAGCAGTTCTTC. This codes for CASSLWVGVDEQFF.

This clonotype was recorded many times. The CDR3 DNA follows: TGCGCCAGCAGCCGTGGGTCCGAGCAGTACTTC. This gives the protein CASSRGSEQYF. The chain carries TRBV5-1 and TRBJ2-7, with D uncertain. CDR1 is SGHRS, CDR2 YFSETQ, per germline. This CDR3 has 11 residues. The germline V and J ends were trimmed by 4 bases and 6 bases, with 8 bases remaining between them.

This clonotype was detected many times. The rearrangement joins TRBV3-1 to TRBJ2-5, with TRBD2 matching 7 bases. The CDR3 contains 17 residues. The junction had 17 bases not matched to a gene; V was cut back by 6 bases and J by 4 bases. Germline CDR1 and CDR2: LGHDT and YNNKEL (reference sequence). The CDR3 here is CASSNRGGGASGETQYF. The CDR3, as DNA: TGTGCCAGCAGTAATCGTGGCGGGGGAGCCTCAGGAGAGACCCAGTACTTC.

This clonotype was recorded a few times. A much larger clone sits a single nucleotide away, making a read error possible. The chain combines TRBV12-3 or TRBV12-4 with TRBJ2-5; D is possibly TRBD1 (6 bases). V gave up 6 bases and J gave up 7 bases, with 18 bases separating them. The CDR3 is 14 amino acids. The chain's CDR3 is CASRRAGEGGTQYF. The CDR3 bases are TGTGCCAGCAGACGGGCAGGGGAAGGAGGGACCCAGTACTTC.

The chain couples TRBV9 to TRBJ2-1, with D perhaps TRBD1 (6 bases). CDR1 and CDR2 (germline): SGDLS, YYNGEE. Trimming pared 0 bases from V and 7 bases from J, leaving 8 bases between. This CDR3 comprises 13 residues. DNA for the CDR3: TGTGCCAGCAGCGTAGGGGGGCGGAATGAGCAGTTCTTC. It encodes CASSVGGRNEQFF.